Listed below are T cell receptor beta chains from one sample, sequenced in a study of OX40 agonist ivuxolimab in advanced cancers. Method: immunoSEQ multiplex PCR; TCRdb's copy keeps in-frame clones and lacks some. The table has 75,000 to 90,000 clones, 92% seen once. Sequencing used CD4+ or CD8+ T cells sorted from blood, obtained in a trial of the OX40 agonist ivuxolimab. The receptor set was obtained from an adult with an advanced solid tumor such as melanoma, head and neck, liver or kidney cancer. Each CDR3 is given with its conserved first and last residue. Fields, in order: J gene, V gene, CDR3 protein.

J gene: TRBJ2-1
V gene: TRBV5-1
CDR3 protein: CASSGVGSSYNEQFF

J gene: TRBJ1-2
V gene: TRBV6-1
CDR3 protein: CASTLGSFYRGYTF

J gene: TRBJ2-3
V gene: TRBV29-1
CDR3 protein: CSVASGVTDTQYF

J gene: TRBJ1-1
V gene: TRBV15
CDR3 protein: CATSRGGAGNTEAFF

J gene: TRBJ2-7
V gene: TRBV5-1
CDR3 protein: CASSGGSGSYEQYF

J gene: TRBJ1-5
V gene: TRBV30
CDR3 protein: CAWAQGLGNQPQHF

J gene: TRBJ2-7
V gene: TRBV11-1
CDR3 protein: CASSFQGAREQYF

J gene: TRBJ1-2
V gene: TRBV28
CDR3 protein: CASRTGGVYGYTF

J gene: TRBJ1-1
V gene: TRBV28
CDR3 protein: CATRKQVMMNTEAFF

J gene: TRBJ2-3
V gene: TRBV9
CDR3 protein: CASTLGESTDTQYF

J gene: TRBJ1-4
V gene: TRBV7-9
CDR3 protein: CASTYHPVGATNEKLFF

J gene: TRBJ2-6
V gene: TRBV4-1
CDR3 protein: CASSLRAGRAGANVLTF

J gene: TRBJ1-4
V gene: TRBV2
CDR3 protein: CASKGNIATNEKLFF

J gene: TRBJ1-2
V gene: TRBV2
CDR3 protein: CASSTGQGSLYGYTF

J gene: TRBJ2-3
V gene: TRBV5-1
CDR3 protein: CASSYRGFTDTQYF

J gene: TRBJ2-4
V gene: TRBV28
CDR3 protein: CASAGTGVAKNIQYF

J gene: TRBJ2-1
V gene: TRBV7-2
CDR3 protein: CASSLGAVHNEQFF